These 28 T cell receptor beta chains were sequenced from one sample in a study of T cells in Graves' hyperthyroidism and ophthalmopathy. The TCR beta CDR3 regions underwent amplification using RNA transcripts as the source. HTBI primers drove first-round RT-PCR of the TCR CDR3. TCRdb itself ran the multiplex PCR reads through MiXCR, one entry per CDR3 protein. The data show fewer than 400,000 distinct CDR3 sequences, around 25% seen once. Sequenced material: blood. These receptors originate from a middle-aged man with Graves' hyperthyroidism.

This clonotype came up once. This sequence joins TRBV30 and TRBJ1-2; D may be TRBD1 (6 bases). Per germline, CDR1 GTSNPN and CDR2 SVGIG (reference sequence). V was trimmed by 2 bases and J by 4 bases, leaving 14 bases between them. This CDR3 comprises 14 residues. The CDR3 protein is CAWSYTGRSYGYTF. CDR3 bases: TGTGCCTGGAGTTATACAGGGAGGAGCTATGGCTACACCTTC.

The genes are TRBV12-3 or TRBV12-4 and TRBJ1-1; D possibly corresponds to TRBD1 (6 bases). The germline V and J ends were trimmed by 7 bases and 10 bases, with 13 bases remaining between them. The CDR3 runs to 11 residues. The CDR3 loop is CASTGGRRAFF. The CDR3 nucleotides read TGTGCCAGCACTGGGGGGCGCAGAGCTTTCTTT.

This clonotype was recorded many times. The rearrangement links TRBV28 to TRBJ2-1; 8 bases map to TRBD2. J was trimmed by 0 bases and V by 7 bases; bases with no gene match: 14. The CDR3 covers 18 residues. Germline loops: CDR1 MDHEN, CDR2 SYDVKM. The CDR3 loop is CASTPPRLAGPSYNEQFF. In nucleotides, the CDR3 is TGTGCCAGCACCCCCCCCCGGCTAGCGGGCCCCTCCTACAATGAGCAGTTCTTC.

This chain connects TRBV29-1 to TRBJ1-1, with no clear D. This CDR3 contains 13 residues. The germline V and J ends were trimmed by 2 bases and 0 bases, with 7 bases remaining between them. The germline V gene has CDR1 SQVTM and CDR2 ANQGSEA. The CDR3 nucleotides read TGCAGCGTTGAACGGCACCTGAACACTGAAGCTTTCTTT. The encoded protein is CSVERHLNTEAFF.

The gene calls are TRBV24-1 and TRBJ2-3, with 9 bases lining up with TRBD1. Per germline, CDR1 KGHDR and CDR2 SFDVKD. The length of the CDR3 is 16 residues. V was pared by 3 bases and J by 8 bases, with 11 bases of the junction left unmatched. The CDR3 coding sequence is TGTGCCACCAGTGATCCGTCGGGACAGGGTCACGGTACGCAGTATTTT. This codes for CATSDPSGQGHGTQYF.

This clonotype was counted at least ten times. CDR3 protein: CASSDLQGPPYNEQFF. The CDR3 DNA reads TGTGCCAGCAGTGATCTACAGGGGCCCCCTTACAATGAGCAGTTCTTC. This chain connects TRBV2 to TRBJ2-1, with TRBD1 identical over 7 bases. The CDR3 runs 16 residues. The J segment lost 4 bases and the V segment lost 3 bases, leaving 9 bases of the junction unmatched. Per the germline V gene, CDR1 is SNHLY and CDR2 is FYNNEI.

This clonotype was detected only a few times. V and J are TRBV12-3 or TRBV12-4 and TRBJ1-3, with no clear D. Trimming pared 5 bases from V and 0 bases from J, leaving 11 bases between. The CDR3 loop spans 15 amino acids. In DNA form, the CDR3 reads TGTGCCAGCAGTCACGCTGGCGGCTCTGGAAACACCATATATTTT. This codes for CASSHAGGSGNTIYF.

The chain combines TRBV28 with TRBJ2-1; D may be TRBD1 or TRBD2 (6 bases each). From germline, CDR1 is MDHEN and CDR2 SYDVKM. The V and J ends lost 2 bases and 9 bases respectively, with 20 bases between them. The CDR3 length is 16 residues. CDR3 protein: CASSLLQGVGGVEQFF. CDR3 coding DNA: TGTGCCAGCAGTTTACTACAGGGTGTGGGAGGTGTTGAGCAGTTCTTC.

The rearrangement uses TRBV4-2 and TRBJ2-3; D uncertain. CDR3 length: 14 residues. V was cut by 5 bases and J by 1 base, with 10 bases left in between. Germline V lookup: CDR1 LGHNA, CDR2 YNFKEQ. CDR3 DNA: TGTGCCAGCAGCTCCCGTCACGGCACAGATACGCAGTATTTT. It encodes CASSSRHGTDTQYF.

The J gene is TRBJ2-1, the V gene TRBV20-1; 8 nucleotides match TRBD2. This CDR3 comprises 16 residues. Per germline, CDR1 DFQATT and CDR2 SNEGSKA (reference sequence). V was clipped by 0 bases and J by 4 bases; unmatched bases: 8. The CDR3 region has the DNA TGCAGTGCTAGAGATCAGATAGCGGGACGATACAATGAGCAGTTCTTC. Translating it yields CSARDQIAGRYNEQFF.

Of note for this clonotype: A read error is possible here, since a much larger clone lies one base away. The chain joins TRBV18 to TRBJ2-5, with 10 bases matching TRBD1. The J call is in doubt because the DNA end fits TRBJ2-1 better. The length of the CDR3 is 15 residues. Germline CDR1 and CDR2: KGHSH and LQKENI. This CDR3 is CASSPRTGGVETQFF. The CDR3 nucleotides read TGTGCCAGCTCACCAAGGACAGGGGGTGTGGAGACCCAGTTCTTC.

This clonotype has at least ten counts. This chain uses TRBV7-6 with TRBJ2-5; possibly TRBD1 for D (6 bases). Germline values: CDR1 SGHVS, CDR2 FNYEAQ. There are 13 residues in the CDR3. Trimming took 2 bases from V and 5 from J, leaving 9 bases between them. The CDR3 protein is CASSLNRGETQYF. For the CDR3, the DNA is TGTGCCAGCAGCTTAAATAGGGGGGAGACCCAGTACTTC.

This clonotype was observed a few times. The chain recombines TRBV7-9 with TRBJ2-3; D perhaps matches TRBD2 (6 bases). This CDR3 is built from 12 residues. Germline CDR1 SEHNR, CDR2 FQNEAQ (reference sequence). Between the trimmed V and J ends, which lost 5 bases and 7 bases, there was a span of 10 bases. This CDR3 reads CASSLREHTQYF. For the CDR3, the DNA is TGTGCCAGCAGCCTCCGGGAGCATACGCAGTATTTT. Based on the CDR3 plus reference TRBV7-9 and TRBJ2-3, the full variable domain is DTGVSQNPRHKITKRGQNVTFRCDPISEHNRLYWYRQTLGQGPEFLTYFQNEAQLEKSRLLSDRFSAERPKGSFSTLEIQRTEQGDSAMYLCASSLREHTQYFGPGTRLTVL.

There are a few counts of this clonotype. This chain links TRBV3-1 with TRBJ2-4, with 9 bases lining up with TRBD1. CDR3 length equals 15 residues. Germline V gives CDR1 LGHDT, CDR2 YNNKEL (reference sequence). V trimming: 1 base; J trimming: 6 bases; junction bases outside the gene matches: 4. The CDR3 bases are TGTGCCAGCAGCCAAGGGGACAGGGACGGAAACATTCAGTACTTC. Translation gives CASSQGDRDGNIQYF.

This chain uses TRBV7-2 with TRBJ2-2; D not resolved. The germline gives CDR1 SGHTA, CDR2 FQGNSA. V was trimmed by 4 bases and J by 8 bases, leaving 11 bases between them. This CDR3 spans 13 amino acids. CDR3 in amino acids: CASSSRMAGELFF. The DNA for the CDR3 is TGTGCCAGCAGCTCACGGATGGCGGGGGAGCTGTTTTTT.

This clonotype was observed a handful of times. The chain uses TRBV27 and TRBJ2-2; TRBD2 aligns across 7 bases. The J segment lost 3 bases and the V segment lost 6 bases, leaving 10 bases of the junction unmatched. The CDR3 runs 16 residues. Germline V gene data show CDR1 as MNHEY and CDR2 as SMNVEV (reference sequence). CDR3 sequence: CASSPETSSHTGELFF. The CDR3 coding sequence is TGTGCCAGCAGCCCAGAGACTAGCAGTCACACCGGGGAGCTGTTTTTT.

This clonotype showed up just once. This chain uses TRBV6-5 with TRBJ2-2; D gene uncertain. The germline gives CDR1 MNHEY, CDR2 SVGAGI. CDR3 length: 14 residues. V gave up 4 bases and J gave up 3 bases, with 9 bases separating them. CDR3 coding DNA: TGTGCCAGCAGTTTTAAGGGTTACACCGGGGAGCTGTTTTTT. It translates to CASSFKGYTGELFF.

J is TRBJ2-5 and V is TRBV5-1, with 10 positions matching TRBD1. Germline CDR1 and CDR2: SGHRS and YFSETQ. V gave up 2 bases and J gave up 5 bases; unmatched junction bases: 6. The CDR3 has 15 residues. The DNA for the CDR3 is TGCGCCAGCAGCTTCGAGACAGGGGGCGGGGAGACCCAGTACTTC. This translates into CASSFETGGGETQYF.

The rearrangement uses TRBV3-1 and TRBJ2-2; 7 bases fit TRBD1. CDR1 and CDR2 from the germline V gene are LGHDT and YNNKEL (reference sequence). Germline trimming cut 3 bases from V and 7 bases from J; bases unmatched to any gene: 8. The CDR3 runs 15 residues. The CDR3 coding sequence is TGTGCCAGCAGCCACCACGACAGGGCCGGCGGGGAGCTGTTTTTT. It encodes CASSHHDRAGGELFF.

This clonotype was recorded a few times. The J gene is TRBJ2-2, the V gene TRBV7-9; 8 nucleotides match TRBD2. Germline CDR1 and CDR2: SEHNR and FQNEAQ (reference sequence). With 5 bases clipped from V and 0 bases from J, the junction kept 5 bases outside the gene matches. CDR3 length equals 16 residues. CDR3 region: CASSASGLANTGELFF. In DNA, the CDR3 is TGTGCCAGCAGCGCATCGGGACTAGCGAACACCGGGGAGCTGTTTTTT.

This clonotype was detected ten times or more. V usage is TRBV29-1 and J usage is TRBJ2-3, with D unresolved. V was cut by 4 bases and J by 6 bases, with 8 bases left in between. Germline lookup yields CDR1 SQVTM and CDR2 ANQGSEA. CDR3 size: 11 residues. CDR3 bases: TGCAGCGTTGCGGTATCGGATACGCAGTATTTT. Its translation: CSVAVSDTQYF.

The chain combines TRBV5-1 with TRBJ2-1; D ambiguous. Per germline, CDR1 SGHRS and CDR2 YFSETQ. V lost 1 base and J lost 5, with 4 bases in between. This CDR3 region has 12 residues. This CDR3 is CASSLFNNEQFF. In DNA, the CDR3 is TGCGCCAGCAGCTTGTTTAACAATGAGCAGTTCTTC.

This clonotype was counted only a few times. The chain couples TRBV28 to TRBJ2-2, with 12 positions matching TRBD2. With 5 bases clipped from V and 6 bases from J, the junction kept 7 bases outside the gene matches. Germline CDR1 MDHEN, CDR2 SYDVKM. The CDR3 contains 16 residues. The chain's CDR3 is CASSPLAGGPPGELFF. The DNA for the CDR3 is TGTGCCAGCAGTCCCCTAGCGGGAGGGCCCCCCGGGGAGCTGTTTTTT.

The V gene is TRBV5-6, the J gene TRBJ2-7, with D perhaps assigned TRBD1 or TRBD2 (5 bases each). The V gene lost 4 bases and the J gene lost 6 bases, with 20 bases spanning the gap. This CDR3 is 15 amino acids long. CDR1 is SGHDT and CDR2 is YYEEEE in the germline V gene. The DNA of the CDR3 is TGTGCCAGCAGCCCCCGGGCTGCCGGGACCGGCGAGCAGTACTTC. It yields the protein CASSPRAAGTGEQYF.

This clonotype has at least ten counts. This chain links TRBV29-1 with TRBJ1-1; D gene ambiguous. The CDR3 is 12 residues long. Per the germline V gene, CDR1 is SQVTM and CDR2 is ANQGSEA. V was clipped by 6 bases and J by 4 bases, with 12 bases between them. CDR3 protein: CSVGVLTTEAFF. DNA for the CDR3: TGCAGCGTGGGTGTTCTGACCACTGAAGCTTTCTTT.

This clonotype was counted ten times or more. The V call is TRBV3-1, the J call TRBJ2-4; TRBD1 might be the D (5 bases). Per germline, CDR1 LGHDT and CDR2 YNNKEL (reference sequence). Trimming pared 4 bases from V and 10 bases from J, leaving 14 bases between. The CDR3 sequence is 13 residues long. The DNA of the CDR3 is TGTGCCAGCAGCCTAGCAGGGCACCGGATTCAGTACTTC. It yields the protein CASSLAGHRIQYF. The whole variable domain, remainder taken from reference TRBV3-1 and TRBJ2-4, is DTAVSQTPKYLVTQMGNDKSIKCEQNLGHDTMYWYKQDSKKFLKIMFSYNNKELIINETVPNRFSPKSPDKAHLNLHINSLELGDSAVYFCASSLAGHRIQYFGAGTRLSVL.

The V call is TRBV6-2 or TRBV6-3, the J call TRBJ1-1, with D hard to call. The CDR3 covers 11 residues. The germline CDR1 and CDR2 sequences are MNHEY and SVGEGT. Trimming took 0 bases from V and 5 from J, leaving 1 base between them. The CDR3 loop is CASSYSTEAFF. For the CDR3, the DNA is TGTGCCAGCAGTTACTCGACTGAAGCTTTCTTT.

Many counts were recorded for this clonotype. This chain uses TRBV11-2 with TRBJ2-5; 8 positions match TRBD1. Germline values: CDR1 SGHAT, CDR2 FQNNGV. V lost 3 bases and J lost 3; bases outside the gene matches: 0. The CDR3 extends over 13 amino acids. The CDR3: CASSLDREETQYF. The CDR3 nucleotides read TGTGCCAGCAGCTTGGACAGGGAAGAGACCCAGTACTTC. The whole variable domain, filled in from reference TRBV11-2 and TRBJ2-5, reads EAGVAQSPRYKIIEKRQSVAFWCNPISGHATLYWYQQILGQGPKLLIQFQNNGVVDDSQLPKDRFSAERLKGVDSTLKIQPAKLEDSAVYLCASSLDREETQYFGPGTRLLVL.